This T cell receptor beta chain was sequenced during a study of synovial regulatory T cells in juvenile arthritis. General study points: CDR3 overlap with synovial Tregs was higher for iaTregs than other blood Tregs. Across patients, iaTreg TCR repertoires were mostly private, partly shared with synovial Teff and blood CPL. Compared with other blood Treg cells, inflammation-associated Treg cells had reduced TCR diversity.

This clone is labeled medium-sized based on frequency. Its specificity is unknown. Here immunoSEQ multiplex PCR was the method, and the copy in TCRdb shows in-frame clones only, minus some. With approximately 800 clones in the sample, the ten largest clones hold around 4.6%. CDR1 is MNHEY and CDR2 is SVGAGI in the germline V gene. The CDR3 is 16 residues long. There is no recorded DNA. HLA-DR+ Treg cells made up the iaTreg subset. The V call is TRBV6-5, the J call TRBJ1-3. This sequence was found in a donor aged 2-30 years with juvenile idiopathic arthritis. Specimen: Treg cells from blood. Described subset: HLA-DR+ inflammation-associated blood Treg cells. The CDR3 reads CASSYDGGLRGNTIYF.